Shown below are 6 T cell receptor beta chains from a single sample sequenced in a study of T cell responses to AZD1222 COVID-19 vaccine. The assay was immunoSEQ multiplex PCR, and TCRdb's table has in-frame clones only and misses some. The sample lists 120,000 or so clones; around 89% were seen once. This specimen consisted of peripheral blood, obtained on day 0 of MenACWY control vaccination. These receptors all come from an adult in good health.

This chain links TRBV4-3 with TRBJ1-1; D call uncertain. CDR3 size: 13 residues. With 6 bases removed from V and 1 base from J, the gap between germline ends came to 9 bases. Germline V gene lookup returns CDR1 LGHNA and CDR2 YSLEER. The CDR3 sequence is CASSMEKNTEAFF. The CDR3 coding sequence is TGCGCCAGCAGTATGGAGAAGAACACTGAAGCTTTCTTT.

The V call is TRBV5-1, the J call TRBJ1-1, with a weak D call TRBD1 (6 bases). The germline gives CDR1 SGHRS, CDR2 YFSETQ. This CDR3 is 13 amino acids long. Trimming cost V 7 bases and J 5 bases, with 15 bases left between them. The CDR3 region is CASGAGGATEAFF. The CDR3 bases are TGCGCCAGCGGGGCGGGGGGCGCGACTGAAGCTTTCTTT.

About this clone itself: One end of the junction fails to match germline, which may point to a read error. The gene calls are TRBV5-4 and TRBJ1-1; D remains unclear. Germline V CDR1 and CDR2: SGHNT, YYREEE (reference sequence). CDR3 length equals 13 residues. Here the CDR3 DNA reads TGTGCCAGCAGCCCCAGGACGGCCGGCCTGGCGAACTTT. Its protein product is CASSPRTAGLANF.

The V and J genes are TRBV15 and TRBJ2-1; TRBD2 matches at 7 bases. The CDR3 sequence is 16 residues long. Germline CDR1 and CDR2: LNHNV and YYDKDF (reference sequence). V trimming: 3 bases; J trimming: 3 bases; junction bases outside the gene matches: 8. DNA for the CDR3: TGTGCCACCAGCAGCGTGACTAGCTCGTACTACAATGAGCAGTTCTTC. Its protein is CATSSVTSSYYNEQFF.

V usage is TRBV6-2 or TRBV6-3 and J usage is TRBJ2-7; D might be TRBD1 or TRBD2, each matching 5 bases. This CDR3 contains 16 residues. Trimming left V 3 bases short and J 0 bases short, with 15 bases between. Germline values: CDR1 MNHEY, CDR2 SVGEGT. In DNA, the CDR3 is TGTGCCAGCAGTTATGGGGCAGGGAGACCCTCCTACGAGCAGTACTTC. Protein sequence: CASSYGAGRPSYEQYF.

The chain recombines TRBV29-1 with TRBJ2-1; D possibly corresponds to TRBD1 (6 bases). The germline CDR1 and CDR2 sequences are SQVTM and ANQGSEA. The CDR3 runs to 16 residues. The V gene lost 4 bases and the J gene lost 4 bases, with 20 bases spanning the gap. The CDR3 here is CSVGGTGHSSYNEQFF. CDR3 DNA sequence: TGCAGCGTTGGGGGGACGGGACACTCGTCTTACAATGAGCAGTTCTTC.